This T cell receptor (beta chain) stems from a study of blood T cell repertoires in COVID-19. The protocol was immunoSEQ multiplex PCR, while the TCRdb copy is restricted to in-frame clones and leaves out a portion. The sample yields 100,000 to 150,000 clones, around 76% seen once. Trimming removed 3 bases at V and 4 bases at J, with 14 bases between. From germline, CDR1 is SGHAT and CDR2 FQNNGV. CDR3 length equals 15 residues. Enrollment of patients from Seattle took place during active infection, with longitudinal follow-up. The source of this sequence is an older man with COVID-19, enrolled during active disease. The sequenced sample was peripheral blood. The chain combines TRBV11-2 with TRBJ2-3; a possible D gene is TRBD1 (6 bases). The CDR3 reads CASSLGTPISDTQYF. Written as DNA, the CDR3 is TGTGCCAGCAGCTTGGGGACACCGATATCAGATACGCAGTATTTT.